This T cell receptor beta chain comes out of a study of shared clonotypes between healthy human individuals. Notes on the study in general: Investigators expected sequencing depth to affect clonotype sharing among donors.

Germline values: CDR1 KGHSH, CDR2 LQKENI. This CDR3 is built from 12 residues. Between the trimmed V and J ends, which lost 3 bases and 11 bases, there was a span of 10 bases. To note about this clone: What it binds is not known.

The data were produced by immunoSEQ multiplex PCR, yet TCRdb's version contains in-frame clones alone and is incomplete. The data hold about 340,000 clones, with about 73% observed a single time. The chain carries TRBV18 and TRBJ1-4; no firm D call. The sequencing sample was made of memory CD4+ T cells sorted from blood. Noted subset: CD45RA-negative fraction. The clonotype originates from a man aged 25-45 years in good health. Written as DNA, the CDR3 is TGTGCCAGCTCACCCACGGAGCCGAAACTGTTTTTT. It encodes CASSPTEPKLFF.